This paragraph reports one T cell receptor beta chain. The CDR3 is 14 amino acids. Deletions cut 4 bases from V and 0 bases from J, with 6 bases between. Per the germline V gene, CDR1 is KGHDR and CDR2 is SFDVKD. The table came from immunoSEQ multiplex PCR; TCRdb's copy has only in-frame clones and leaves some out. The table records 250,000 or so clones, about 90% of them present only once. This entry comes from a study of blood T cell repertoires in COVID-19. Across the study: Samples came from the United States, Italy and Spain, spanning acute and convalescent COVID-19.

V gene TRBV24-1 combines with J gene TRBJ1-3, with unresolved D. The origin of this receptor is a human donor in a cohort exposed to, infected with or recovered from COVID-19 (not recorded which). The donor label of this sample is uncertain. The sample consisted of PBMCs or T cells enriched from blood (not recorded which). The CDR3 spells CATSDDISGNTIYF. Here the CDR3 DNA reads TGTGCCACCAGTGACGACATCTCTGGAAACACCATATATTTT.